The 19 T cell receptor beta chains given below trace back to one sample, sequenced in a study of T cell changes during pregnancy in multiple sclerosis. Only in-frame clones appear in the TCRdb table, and some are missing; sequencing was by immunoSEQ multiplex PCR. The data contain tens of thousands of clones, 90% of them seen just once; the ten biggest clones take up around 2.2%. This specimen was peripheral blood, taken in the first trimester of pregnancy. The receptors come from a female donor in good health, enrolled as a control in a pregnancy study.

The chain's CDR3 is CATSQNREQPQHF. CDR3 bases: TGTGCCACCAGCCAGAACAGGGAACAGCCCCAGCATTTT. The chain links TRBV15 to TRBJ1-5, with D perhaps matching TRBD1 (6 bases). Germline-derived CDR1 and CDR2 are LNHNV and YYDKDF (reference sequence). The V end lost 5 bases, the J end lost 7 bases, and 12 bases lay between the germline ends. The CDR3 sequence is 13 residues long.

The CDR3 sequence: CASIKRAGETQYF. The DNA for the CDR3 is TGTGCCAGCATTAAAAGGGCGGGGGAGACCCAGTACTTC. The gene calls are TRBV6-1 and TRBJ2-5; weak D call: TRBD2 (6 bases). The V end lost 7 bases, the J end lost 5 bases, and 14 bases lay between the germline ends. This CDR3 has 13 residues. CDR1 MNHNS and CDR2 SASEGT come from the germline V gene.

The chain combines TRBV5-4 with TRBJ1-2, with D unclear. CDR3 length: 16 amino acids. Germline V gene sequence: CDR1 SGHNT, CDR2 YYREEE (reference sequence). V was shortened by 8 bases and J by 8 bases, with 28 bases between the two germline ends. CDR3 sequence (DNA): TGTGCCAGTCATGCGGCTTCAGCGGCCCTCCTATACGGCTACACCTTC. Protein product: CASHAASAALLYGYTF.

This clone is a singleton in its sample. The gene calls are TRBV7-9 and TRBJ1-5; D gene uncertain. The germline V gene has CDR1 SEHNR and CDR2 FQNEAQ (reference sequence). V was trimmed by 6 bases and J by 2 bases, leaving 20 bases between them. This CDR3 is built from 17 residues. The CDR3: CASSSRMGRGRNQPQHF. CDR3 in DNA: TGTGCCAGCAGTTCCAGGATGGGCCGAGGGCGCAATCAGCCCCAGCATTTT.

The CDR3 region is CASSVDGSSSYEQYF. CDR3 coding DNA: TGTGCCAGCAGCGTAGACGGTTCTTCCTCCTACGAGCAGTACTTC. The gene calls are TRBV9 and TRBJ2-5, with unresolved D. The DNA end favors TRBJ2-7, so the J call may be wrong. The CDR3 has 15 amino acids. Germline V CDR1 and CDR2: SGDLS, YYNGEE.

The chain combines TRBV9 with TRBJ1-1, with TRBD1 as a possible D gene (6 bases). The CDR3 consists of 15 residues. Trimming removed 0 bases at V and 0 bases at J, with 9 bases between. The V gene's germline CDR1 is SGDLS and CDR2 YYNGEE. Here the CDR3 DNA reads TGTGCCAGCAGCGTAGACACAGGGATGAACACTGAAGCTTTCTTT. This gives the protein CASSVDTGMNTEAFF.

The chain employs TRBV5-1 and TRBJ2-2; perhaps TRBD2 as D (6 bases). The CDR3 is 14 residues long. Germline V CDR1 and CDR2: SGHRS, YFSETQ. The germline V and J ends were trimmed by 5 bases and 8 bases, with 16 bases remaining between them. CDR3 residues: CASSRQLEGGELFF. DNA of the CDR3: TGCGCCAGCAGTCGTCAACTGGAGGGAGGGGAGCTGTTTTTT.

V gene TRBV28 combines with J gene TRBJ2-7; 8 bases align to TRBD2. Germline lookup yields CDR1 MDHEN and CDR2 SYDVKM. The J segment lost 3 bases and the V segment lost 3 bases, leaving 4 bases of the junction unmatched. The CDR3 loop spans 14 amino acids. CDR3 sequence (DNA): TGTGCCAGCAGTTTGGCGGGAGGCCTCTACGAGCAGTACTTC. Protein: CASSLAGGLYEQYF.

The J gene is TRBJ2-5, the V gene TRBV30, with TRBD2 identical over 8 bases. Germline V gene lookup returns CDR1 GTSNPN and CDR2 SVGIG (reference sequence). V was pared by 5 bases and J by 4 bases, with 6 bases of the junction left unmatched. This CDR3 has 13 amino acids. This CDR3 reads CAWAVTSGETQYF. CDR3 bases: TGTGCCTGGGCCGTTACTAGCGGAGAGACCCAGTACTTC.

This chain uses TRBV11-3 with TRBJ2-5; TRBD2 is a possible D gene (5 bases). Trimming removed 5 bases from V and 5 bases from J, with 12 bases in between. The germline CDR1 and CDR2 sequences are SGHNT and YENEEA. The CDR3 is made up of 13 amino acids. The CDR3 nucleotides read TGTGCCAGCAGCCCCCGGGAAGGGGAGACCCAGTACTTC. Its protein product is CASSPREGETQYF.

This clone was picked up one time. The DNA of the CDR3 is TGTGCCAGCAGCCTAGCGGGACTAGCGGGAGGAATGGGGCAGTTCTTC. It codes for CASSLAGLAGGMGQFF. The J gene is TRBJ2-1, the V gene TRBV11-2, with 15 bases fitting TRBD2. The trim removed 5 bases at V and 12 bases at J, leaving 11 bases unmatched. This CDR3 is 16 amino acids long. Germline V gene lookup returns CDR1 SGHAT and CDR2 FQNNGV.

This sequence joins TRBV7-9 and TRBJ2-5; 11 bases match TRBD1. This CDR3 has 16 residues. Germline V gene sequence: CDR1 SEHNR, CDR2 FQNEAQ (reference sequence). V trimming: 7 bases; J trimming: 2 bases; junction bases outside the gene matches: 9. CDR3 DNA: TGTGCCAGCATCCCGGGACAGGGGGATGGTCAAGAGACCCAGTACTTC. This sequence encodes CASIPGQGDGQETQYF.

The chain has TRBV9 and TRBJ1-1; tentative D call: TRBD1 (6 bases). The CDR3 has 16 residues. Germline CDR1 is SGDLS and CDR2 is YYNGEE. V dropped 4 bases and J dropped 4 bases, with 20 bases sitting between them. CDR3 sequence reads: CASSPQAPDRITEAFF. CDR3 coding DNA: TGTGCCAGCAGCCCCCAAGCCCCGGACAGAATCACTGAAGCTTTCTTT.

The chain links TRBV28 to TRBJ1-2; TRBD1 matches at 10 bases. The CDR3 is 15 residues long. Germline lookup yields CDR1 MDHEN and CDR2 SYDVKM. J was trimmed by 7 bases and V by 2 bases; bases with no gene match: 7. CDR3 nucleotide sequence: TGTGCCAGCAGTTTACTCGGGACAGGGGAAACTGGCTACACCTTC. Its protein product is CASSLLGTGETGYTF.

V and J are TRBV9 and TRBJ2-7; 12 nucleotides line up with TRBD2. Trimming removed 3 bases from V and 2 bases from J; junction bases left unmatched: 3. Germline loops: CDR1 SGDLS, CDR2 YYNGEE. The CDR3 runs 15 residues. For the CDR3, the DNA is TGTGCCAGCAGCGGAAGACTAGCGGGGGCCTACGAGCAGTACTTC. Amino acid sequence: CASSGRLAGAYEQYF.

The chain carries TRBV9 and TRBJ2-1, with D possibly being TRBD2 (6 bases). Germline assignment: CDR1 SGDLS and CDR2 YYNGEE. CDR3 length equals 15 residues. V gave up 1 base and J gave up 7 bases, with 15 bases separating them. The CDR3 nucleotides read TGTGCCAGCAGCGTACTGGGACTGGTTGGGAATGAGCAGTTCTTC. This gives the protein CASSVLGLVGNEQFF.

This chain connects TRBV12-5 to TRBJ2-3; D is unclear. Germline V lookup: CDR1 LGHNT, CDR2 FRNRAP. The length of the CDR3 is 14 residues. The V end lost 9 bases, the J end lost 0 bases, and 13 bases lay between the germline ends. The CDR3 DNA reads as TGTGCTAGCGTTCGGCGCGGTAGCACAGATACGCAGTATTTT. Protein: CASVRRGSTDTQYF.

The chain carries TRBV21-1 and TRBJ2-3; the table's D call, TRBD2, has no DNA check behind it. TRBV21-1 is an annotated pseudogene. The CDR3 has 18 amino acids. The CDR3 coding sequence is TGTGCCAGCAGCAAAGCGCGGAGTAGCGGGGCCGTCACAGATACGCAGTATTTT. Translating gives CASSKARSSGAVTDTQYF.

This clone occurred once. The V gene is TRBV5-4, the J gene TRBJ1-2; D is unclear. Germline V CDR1 and CDR2: SGHNT, YYREEE (reference sequence). This CDR3 is 15 amino acids long. The V end lost 2 bases, the J end lost 0 bases, and 11 bases lay between the germline ends. The CDR3 region is CASSFRGGPNYGYTF. The DNA of the CDR3 is TGTGCCAGCAGCTTTCGGGGAGGTCCTAACTATGGCTACACCTTC.